The source of this T cell receptor beta chain is a study of cytomegalovirus exposure and HLA in healthy donors. Clones were read by immunoSEQ multiplex PCR, and TCRdb kept only the in-frame ones, dropping some. The sample yields around 60,000 clones, just over 90% seen once. Germline CDR1 is LNHDA and CDR2 is SQIVND (reference sequence). The CDR3 is 20 residues long. The V end lost 0 bases, the J end lost 0 bases, and 20 bases lay between the germline ends. The TCR comes from a woman younger than 30 in good health and CMV-seronegative. Specimen: PBMCs. This sequence joins TRBV19 and TRBJ2-2; perhaps TRBD1 as D (6 bases). CDR3 residues: CASSIDPSGHLIPNTGELFF. Here the CDR3 DNA reads TGTGCCAGTAGTATAGATCCCTCGGGACACCTAATTCCGAACACCGGGGAGCTGTTTTTT.